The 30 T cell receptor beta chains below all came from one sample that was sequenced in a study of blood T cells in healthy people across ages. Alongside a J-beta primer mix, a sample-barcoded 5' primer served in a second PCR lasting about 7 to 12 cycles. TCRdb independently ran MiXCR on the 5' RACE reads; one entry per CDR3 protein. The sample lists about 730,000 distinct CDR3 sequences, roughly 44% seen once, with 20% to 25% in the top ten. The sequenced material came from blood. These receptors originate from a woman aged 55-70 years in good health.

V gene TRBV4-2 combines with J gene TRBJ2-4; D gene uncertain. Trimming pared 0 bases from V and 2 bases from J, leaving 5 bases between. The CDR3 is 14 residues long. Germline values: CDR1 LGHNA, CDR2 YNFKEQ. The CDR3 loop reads CASSQEGTKNIQYF. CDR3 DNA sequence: TGTGCCAGCAGCCAAGAGGGAACCAAAAACATTCAGTACTTC.

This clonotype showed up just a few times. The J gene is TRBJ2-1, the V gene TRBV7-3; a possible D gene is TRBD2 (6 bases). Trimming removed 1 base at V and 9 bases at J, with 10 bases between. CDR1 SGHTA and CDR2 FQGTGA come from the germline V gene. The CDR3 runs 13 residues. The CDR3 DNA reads TGTGCCAGCAGCTTAATGGGGGGAGGTGAGCAGTTCTTC. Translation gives CASSLMGGGEQFF.

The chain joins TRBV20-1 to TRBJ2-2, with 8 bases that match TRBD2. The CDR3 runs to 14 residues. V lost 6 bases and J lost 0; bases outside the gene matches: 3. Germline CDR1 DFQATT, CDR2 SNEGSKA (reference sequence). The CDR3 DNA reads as TGCAGTGCGGGTAGCGGGACGAACACCGGGGAGCTGTTTTTT. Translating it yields CSAGSGTNTGELFF.

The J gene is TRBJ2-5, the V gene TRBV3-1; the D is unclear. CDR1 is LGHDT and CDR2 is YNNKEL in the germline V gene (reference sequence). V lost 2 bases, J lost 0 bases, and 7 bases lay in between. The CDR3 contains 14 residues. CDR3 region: CASSQWQNQETQYF. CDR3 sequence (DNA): TGTGCCAGCAGCCAATGGCAGAACCAAGAGACCCAGTACTTC.

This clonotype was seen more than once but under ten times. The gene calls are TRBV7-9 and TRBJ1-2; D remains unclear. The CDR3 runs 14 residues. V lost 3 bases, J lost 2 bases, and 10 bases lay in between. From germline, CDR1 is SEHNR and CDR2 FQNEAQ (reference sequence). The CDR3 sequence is CASSFSGMNYGYTF. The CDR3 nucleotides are TGTGCCAGCAGCTTTAGCGGAATGAACTATGGCTACACCTTC.

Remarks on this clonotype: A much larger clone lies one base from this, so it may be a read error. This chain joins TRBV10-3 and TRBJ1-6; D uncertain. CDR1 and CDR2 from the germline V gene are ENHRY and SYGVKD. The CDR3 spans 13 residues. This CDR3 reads CAISESADSPPHF. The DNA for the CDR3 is TGTGCCATCAGTGAGTCGGCGGACTCACCCCCCCACTTT.

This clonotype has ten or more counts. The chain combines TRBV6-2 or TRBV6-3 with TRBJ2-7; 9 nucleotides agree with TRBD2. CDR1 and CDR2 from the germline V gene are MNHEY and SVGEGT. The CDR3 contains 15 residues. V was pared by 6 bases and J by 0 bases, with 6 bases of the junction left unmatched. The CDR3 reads CASRPSGIPSYEQYF. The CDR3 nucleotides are TGTGCCAGCAGACCTAGCGGGATCCCCTCCTACGAGCAGTACTTC.

As DNA, the CDR3 is TGCGCCAGCAGCCAAGATAACTCAGGGGCAGTCTATGGCTACACCTTC. It is translated as CASSQDNSGAVYGYTF. The chain employs TRBV4-3 and TRBJ1-2; weak D call: TRBD1 (6 bases). Germline V gives CDR1 LGHNA, CDR2 YSLEER. Trimming took 0 bases from V and 4 from J, leaving 15 bases between them. This CDR3 is built from 16 residues.

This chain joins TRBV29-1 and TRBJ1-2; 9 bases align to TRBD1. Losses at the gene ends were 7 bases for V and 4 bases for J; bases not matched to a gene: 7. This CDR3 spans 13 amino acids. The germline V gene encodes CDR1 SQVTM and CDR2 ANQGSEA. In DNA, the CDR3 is TGCAGCGGCGGGACAGGGTTAGGCTATGGCTACACCTTC. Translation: CSGGTGLGYGYTF.

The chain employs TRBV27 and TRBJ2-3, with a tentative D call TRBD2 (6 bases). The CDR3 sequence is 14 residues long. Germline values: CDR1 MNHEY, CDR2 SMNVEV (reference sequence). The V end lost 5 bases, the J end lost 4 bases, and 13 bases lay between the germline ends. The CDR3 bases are TGTGCCAGCAGTCTCCGGGACTTCCCAGATACGCAGTATTTT. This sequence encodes CASSLRDFPDTQYF.

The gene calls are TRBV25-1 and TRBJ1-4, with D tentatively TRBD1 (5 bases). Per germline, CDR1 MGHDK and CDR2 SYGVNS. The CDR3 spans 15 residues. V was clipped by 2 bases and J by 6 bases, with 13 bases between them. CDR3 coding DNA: TGTGCCAGCAGTGAAGATGGCGGGACGGATGAAAAACTGTTTTTT. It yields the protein CASSEDGGTDEKLFF.

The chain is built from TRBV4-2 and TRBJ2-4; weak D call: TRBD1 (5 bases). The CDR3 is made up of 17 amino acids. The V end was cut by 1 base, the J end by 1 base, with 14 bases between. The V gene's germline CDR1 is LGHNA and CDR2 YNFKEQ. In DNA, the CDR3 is TGTGCCAGCAGCCAAGCAGGGTCCGGGTCGGCCAAAAACATTCAGTACTTC. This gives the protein CASSQAGSGSAKNIQYF.

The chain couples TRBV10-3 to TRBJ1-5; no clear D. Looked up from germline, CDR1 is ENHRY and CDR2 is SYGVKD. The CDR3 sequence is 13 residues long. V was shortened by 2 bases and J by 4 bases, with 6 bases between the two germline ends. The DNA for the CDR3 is TGTGCCATCAGTGAGACAACAAATCAGCCCCAGCATTTT. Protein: CAISETTNQPQHF.

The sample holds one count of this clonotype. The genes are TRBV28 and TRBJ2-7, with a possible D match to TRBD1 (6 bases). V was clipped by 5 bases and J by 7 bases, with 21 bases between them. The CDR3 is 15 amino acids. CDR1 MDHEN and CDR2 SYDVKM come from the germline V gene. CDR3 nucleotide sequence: TGTGCCAGCAGTCTTCCGGGACACACTTTAGGGGAGCAGTACTTC. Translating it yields CASSLPGHTLGEQYF.

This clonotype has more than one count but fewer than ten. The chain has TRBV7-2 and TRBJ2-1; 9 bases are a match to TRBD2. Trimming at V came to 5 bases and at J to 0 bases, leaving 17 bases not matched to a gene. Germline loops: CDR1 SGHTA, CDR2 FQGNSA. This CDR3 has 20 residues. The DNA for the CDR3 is TGTGCCAGCAGCAGACTTAGCGGGGGCCGTTCCACCAGCTCCTACAATGAGCAGTTCTTC. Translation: CASSRLSGGRSTSSYNEQFF.

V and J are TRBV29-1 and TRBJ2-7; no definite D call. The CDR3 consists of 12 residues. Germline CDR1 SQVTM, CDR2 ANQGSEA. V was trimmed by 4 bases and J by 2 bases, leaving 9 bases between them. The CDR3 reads CSVVTITYEQYF. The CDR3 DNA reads TGCAGCGTTGTGACCATTACCTACGAGCAGTACTTC.

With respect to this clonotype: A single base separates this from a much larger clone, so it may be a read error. CDR3 nucleotide sequence: TGTGCCACCAGTGATCGTTCGGCGAGACAGGGAAGCAATGAGCAGTACTTC. Translating gives CATSDRSARQGSNEQYF. This chain joins TRBV24-1 and TRBJ2-5, with TRBD1 matching over 7 bases. Trimming removed 3 bases from V and 11 bases from J; junction bases left unmatched: 20. The CDR3 consists of 17 residues. From germline, CDR1 is KGHDR and CDR2 SFDVKD.

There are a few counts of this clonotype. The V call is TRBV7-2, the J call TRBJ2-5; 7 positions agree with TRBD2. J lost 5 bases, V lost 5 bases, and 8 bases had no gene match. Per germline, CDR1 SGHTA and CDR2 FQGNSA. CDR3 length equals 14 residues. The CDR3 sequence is CASSVTSARETQYF. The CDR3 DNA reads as TGTGCCAGCAGCGTAACTAGCGCGCGTGAGACCCAGTACTTC.

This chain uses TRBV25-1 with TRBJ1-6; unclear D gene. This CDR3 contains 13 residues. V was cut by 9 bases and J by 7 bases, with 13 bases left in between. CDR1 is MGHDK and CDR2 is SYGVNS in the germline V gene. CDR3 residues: CASASSVNSPLHF. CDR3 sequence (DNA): TGTGCCAGTGCAAGTAGCGTGAATTCACCCCTCCACTTT.

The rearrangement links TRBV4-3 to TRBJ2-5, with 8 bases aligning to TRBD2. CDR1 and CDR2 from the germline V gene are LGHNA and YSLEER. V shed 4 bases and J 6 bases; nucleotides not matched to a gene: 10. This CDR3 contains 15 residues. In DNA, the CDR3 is TGCGCCAGCAGCCCTGGGGGGTGCGGGAGGAAGACCCAGTACTTC. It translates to CASSPGGCGRKTQYF.

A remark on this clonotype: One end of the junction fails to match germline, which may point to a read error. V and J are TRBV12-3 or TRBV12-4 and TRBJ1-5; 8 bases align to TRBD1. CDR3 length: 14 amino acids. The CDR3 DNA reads TGTGCCAGCAGTCTAACAGGGGGAGATCAGCCCCGGCATTTT. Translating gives CASSLTGGDQPRHF.

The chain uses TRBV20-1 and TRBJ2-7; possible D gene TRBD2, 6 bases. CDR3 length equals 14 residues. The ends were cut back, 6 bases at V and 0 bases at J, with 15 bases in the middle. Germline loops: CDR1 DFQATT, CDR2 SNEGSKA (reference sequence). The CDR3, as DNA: TGCAGTGCCCCGGGCGGGGAGGTCTCCTACGAGCAGTACTTC. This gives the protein CSAPGGEVSYEQYF.

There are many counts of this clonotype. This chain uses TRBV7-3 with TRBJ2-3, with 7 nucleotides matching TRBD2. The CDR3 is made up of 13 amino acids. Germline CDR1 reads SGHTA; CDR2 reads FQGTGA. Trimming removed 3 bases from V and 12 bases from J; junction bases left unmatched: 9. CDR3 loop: CASSFVGGPNQYF. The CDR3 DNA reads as TGTGCCAGCAGCTTCGTGGGAGGGCCGAATCAGTATTTT.

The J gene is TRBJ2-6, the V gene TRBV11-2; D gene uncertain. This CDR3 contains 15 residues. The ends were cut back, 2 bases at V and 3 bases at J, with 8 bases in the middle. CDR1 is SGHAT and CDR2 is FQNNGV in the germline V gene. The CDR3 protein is CASSLWVVGANVLTF. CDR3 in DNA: TGTGCCAGCAGCTTATGGGTAGTTGGGGCCAACGTCCTGACTTTC.

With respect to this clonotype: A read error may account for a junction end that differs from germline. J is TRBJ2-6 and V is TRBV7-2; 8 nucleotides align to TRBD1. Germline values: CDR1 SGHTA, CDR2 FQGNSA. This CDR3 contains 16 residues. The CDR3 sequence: CANSSQGGPGANVLTF. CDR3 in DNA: TGTGCCAACAGCTCACAGGGGGGCCCTGGGGCCAACGTCCTGACTTTC.

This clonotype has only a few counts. CDR3 sequence reads: CASSRQAPRQGADTEAFF. CDR3 nucleotides: TGTGCCAGCAGCCGTCAGGCCCCCCGACAGGGGGCAGATACTGAAGCTTTCTTT. The chain is built from TRBV16 and TRBJ1-1, with 10 bases identical to TRBD1. The CDR3 length is 18 residues. Germline CDR1 is KGHSY and CDR2 is FQNENV. V lost 4 bases, J lost 5 bases, and 16 bases stayed unmatched.

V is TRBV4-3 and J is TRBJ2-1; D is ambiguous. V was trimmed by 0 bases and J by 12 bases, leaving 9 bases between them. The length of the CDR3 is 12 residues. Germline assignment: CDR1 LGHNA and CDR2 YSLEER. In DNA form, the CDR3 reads TGCGCCAGCAGCCAAGATCTGGGTCGGCAGTTCTTC. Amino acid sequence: CASSQDLGRQFF.

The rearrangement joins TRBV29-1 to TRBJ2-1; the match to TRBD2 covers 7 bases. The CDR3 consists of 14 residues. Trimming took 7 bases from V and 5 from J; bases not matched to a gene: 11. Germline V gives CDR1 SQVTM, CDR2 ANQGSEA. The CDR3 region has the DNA TGCAGCGCCCGGCGGGTGGGGAGGGACAATGAGCAGTTCTTC. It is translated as CSARRVGRDNEQFF.

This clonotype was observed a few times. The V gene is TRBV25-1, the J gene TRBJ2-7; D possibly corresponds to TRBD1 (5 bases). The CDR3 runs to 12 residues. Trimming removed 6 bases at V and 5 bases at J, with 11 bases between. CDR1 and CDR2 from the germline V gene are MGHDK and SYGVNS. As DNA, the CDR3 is TGTGCCAGCAGGTGGGGCTGGGACGAGCAGTACTTC. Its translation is CASRWGWDEQYF.

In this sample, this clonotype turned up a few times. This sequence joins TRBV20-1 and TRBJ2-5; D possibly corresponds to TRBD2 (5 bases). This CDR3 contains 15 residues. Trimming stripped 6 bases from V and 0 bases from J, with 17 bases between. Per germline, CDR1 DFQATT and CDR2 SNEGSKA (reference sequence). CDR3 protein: CSAPPGRRYQETQYF. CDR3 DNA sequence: TGCAGTGCCCCCCCCGGAAGGAGGTACCAAGAGACCCAGTACTTC.